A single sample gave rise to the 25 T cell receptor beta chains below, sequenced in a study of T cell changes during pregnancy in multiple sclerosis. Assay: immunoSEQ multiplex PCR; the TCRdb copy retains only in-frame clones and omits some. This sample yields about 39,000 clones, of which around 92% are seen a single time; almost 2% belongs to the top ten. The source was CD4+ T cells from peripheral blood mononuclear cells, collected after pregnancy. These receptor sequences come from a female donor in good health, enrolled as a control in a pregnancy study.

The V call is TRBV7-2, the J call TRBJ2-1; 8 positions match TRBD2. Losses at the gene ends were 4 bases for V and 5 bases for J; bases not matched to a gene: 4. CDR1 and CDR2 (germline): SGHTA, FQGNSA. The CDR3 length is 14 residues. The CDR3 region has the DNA TGTGCCAGCAGCTCCTTAGCGGGGAACAATGAGCAGTTCTTC. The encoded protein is CASSSLAGNNEQFF. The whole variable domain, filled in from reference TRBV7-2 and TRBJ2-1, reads GAGVSQSPSNKVTEKGKDVELRCDPISGHTALYWYRQSLGQGLEFLIYFQGNSAPDKSGLPSDRFSAERTGGSVSTLTIQRTQQEDSAVYLCASSSLAGNNEQFFGPGTRLTVL.

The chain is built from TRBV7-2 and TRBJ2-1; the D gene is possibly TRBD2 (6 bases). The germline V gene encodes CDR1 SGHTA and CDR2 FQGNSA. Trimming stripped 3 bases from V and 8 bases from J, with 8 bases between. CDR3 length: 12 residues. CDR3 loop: CASSFSGDEQFF. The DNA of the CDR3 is TGTGCCAGCAGCTTTTCGGGGGATGAGCAGTTCTTC.

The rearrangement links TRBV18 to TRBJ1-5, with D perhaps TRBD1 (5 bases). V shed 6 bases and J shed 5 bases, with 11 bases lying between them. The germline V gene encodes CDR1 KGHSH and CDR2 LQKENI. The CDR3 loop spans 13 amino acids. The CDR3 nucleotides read TGTGCCAGCTCTCCCCAGGGCCATCAGCCCCAGCATTTT. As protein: CASSPQGHQPQHF.

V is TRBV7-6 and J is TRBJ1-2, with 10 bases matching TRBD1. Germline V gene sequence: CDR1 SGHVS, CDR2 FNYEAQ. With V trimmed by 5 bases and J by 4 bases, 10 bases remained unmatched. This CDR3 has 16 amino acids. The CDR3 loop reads CASSAQTGGLGYGYTF. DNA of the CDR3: TGTGCCAGCAGCGCGCAGACAGGGGGCCTAGGCTATGGCTACACCTTC.

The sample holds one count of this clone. CDR3 nucleotides: TGCGCCAGCAGCCAAGATACAGGCCGACTCACAGATACGCAGTATTTT. It specifies CASSQDTGRLTDTQYF. The gene calls are TRBV4-3 and TRBJ2-3, with D perhaps matching TRBD1 (5 bases). V was shortened by 0 bases and J by 2 bases, with 12 bases between the two germline ends. This CDR3 contains 16 residues. The germline V gene encodes CDR1 LGHNA and CDR2 YSLEER.

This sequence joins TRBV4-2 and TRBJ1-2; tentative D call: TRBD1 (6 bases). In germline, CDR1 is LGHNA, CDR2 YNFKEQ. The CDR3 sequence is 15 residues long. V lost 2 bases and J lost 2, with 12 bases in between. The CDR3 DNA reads TGTGCCAGCAGCCAACCAAACGACAGGAACTATGGCTACACCTTC. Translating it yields CASSQPNDRNYGYTF.

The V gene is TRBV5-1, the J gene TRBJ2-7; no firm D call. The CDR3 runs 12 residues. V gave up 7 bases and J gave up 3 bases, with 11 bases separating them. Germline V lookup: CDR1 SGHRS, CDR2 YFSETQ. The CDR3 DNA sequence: TGCGCCAGCTACGGGTTTGACTACGAGCAGTACTTC. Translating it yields CASYGFDYEQYF.

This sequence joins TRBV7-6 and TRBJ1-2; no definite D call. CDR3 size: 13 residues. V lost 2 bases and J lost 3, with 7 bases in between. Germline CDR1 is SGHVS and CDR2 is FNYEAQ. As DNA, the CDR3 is TGTGCCAGCAGCTTAAGACAAGACTATGGCTACACCTTC. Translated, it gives CASSLRQDYGYTF.

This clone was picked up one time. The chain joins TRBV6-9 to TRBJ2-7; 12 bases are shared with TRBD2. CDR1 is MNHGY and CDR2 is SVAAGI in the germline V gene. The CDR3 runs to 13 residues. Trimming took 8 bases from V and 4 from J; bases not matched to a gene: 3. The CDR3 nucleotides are TGTGCCAGCGCTAGCGGGGGGGAGTACGAGCAGTACTTC. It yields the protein CASASGGEYEQYF.

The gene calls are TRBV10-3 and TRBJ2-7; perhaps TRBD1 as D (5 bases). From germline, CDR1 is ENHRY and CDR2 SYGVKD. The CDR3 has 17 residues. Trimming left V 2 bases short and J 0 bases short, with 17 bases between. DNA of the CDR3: TGTGCCATCAGTGAGAGCTTGGTGGGGCCAAGCTCCTACGAGCAGTACTTC. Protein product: CAISESLVGPSSYEQYF.

The CDR3, as DNA: TGTGCCAGCAGCTCGTCGACAGGGCGGCACCAGCCCCAGCATTTT. This encodes CASSSSTGRHQPQHF. This chain uses TRBV7-2 with TRBJ1-5, with 7 bases matching TRBD1. Germline V lookup: CDR1 SGHTA, CDR2 FQGNSA. This CDR3 is 15 amino acids long. V dropped 4 bases and J dropped 7; count of bases not matched to a gene: 10.

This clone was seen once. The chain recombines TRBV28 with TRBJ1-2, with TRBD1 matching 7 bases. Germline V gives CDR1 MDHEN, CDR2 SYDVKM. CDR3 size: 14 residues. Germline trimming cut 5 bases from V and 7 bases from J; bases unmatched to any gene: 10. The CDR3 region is CASSPGTEGRGYTF. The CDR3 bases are TGTGCCAGCAGTCCTGGGACAGAGGGTCGTGGCTACACCTTC.

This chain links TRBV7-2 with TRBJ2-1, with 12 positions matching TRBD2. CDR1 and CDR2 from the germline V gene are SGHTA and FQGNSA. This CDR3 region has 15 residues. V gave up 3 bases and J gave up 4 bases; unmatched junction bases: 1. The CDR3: CASSLGLAGYNEQFF. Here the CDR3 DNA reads TGTGCCAGCAGCTTGGGACTAGCGGGTTACAATGAGCAGTTCTTC.

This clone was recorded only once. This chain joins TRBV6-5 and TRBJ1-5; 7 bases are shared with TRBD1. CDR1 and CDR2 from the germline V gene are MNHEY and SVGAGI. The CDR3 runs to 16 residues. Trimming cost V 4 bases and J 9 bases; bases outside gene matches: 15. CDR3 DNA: TGTGCCAGCAGTTCCAGGACAGGTTCCAATTGGGGGCCCCAGCATTTT. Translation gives CASSSRTGSNWGPQHF.

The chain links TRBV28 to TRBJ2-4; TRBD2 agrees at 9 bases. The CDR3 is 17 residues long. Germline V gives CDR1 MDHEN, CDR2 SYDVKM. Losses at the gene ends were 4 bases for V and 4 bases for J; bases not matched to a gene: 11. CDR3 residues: CASSWLGRGGLKNIQYF. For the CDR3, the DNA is TGTGCCAGCAGTTGGTTGGGGCGGGGGGGCCTGAAAAACATTCAGTACTTC.

As DNA, the CDR3 is TGTGCCAGCAGCCAAGAGGCTAGCGGGACCTACAATGAGCAGTTCTTC. It yields the protein CASSQEASGTYNEQFF. This rearrangement joins TRBV4-2 to TRBJ2-1; 9 bases line up with TRBD2. Germline V lookup: CDR1 LGHNA, CDR2 YNFKEQ. This CDR3 has 16 residues. Trimming cost V 0 bases and J 2 bases; bases outside gene matches: 2.

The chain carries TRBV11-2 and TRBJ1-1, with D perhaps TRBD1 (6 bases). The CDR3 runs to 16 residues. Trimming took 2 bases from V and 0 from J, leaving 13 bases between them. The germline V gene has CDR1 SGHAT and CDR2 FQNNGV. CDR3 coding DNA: TGTGCCAGCAGCTTATTGGGGGGGGGCATGAACACTGAAGCTTTCTTT. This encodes CASSLLGGGMNTEAFF.

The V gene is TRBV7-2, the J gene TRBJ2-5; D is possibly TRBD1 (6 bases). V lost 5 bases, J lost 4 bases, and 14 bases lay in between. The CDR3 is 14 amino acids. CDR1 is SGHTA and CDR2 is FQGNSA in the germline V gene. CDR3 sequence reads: CASSKQGLRETQYF. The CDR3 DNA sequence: TGTGCCAGCAGCAAACAGGGTTTGAGAGAGACCCAGTACTTC.

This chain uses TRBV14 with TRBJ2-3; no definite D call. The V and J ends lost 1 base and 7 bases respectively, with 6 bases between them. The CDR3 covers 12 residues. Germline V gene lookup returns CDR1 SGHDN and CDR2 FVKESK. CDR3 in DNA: TGTGCCAGCAGCCAAGCGTCTCATACGCAGTATTTT. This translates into CASSQASHTQYF.

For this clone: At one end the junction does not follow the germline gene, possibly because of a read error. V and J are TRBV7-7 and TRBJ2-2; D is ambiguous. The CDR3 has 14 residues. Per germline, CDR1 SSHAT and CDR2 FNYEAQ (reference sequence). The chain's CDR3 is CASSLGPAAGELFF. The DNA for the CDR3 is TGTGCTAGCAGTTTAGGGCCCGCCGCCGGGGAGCTGTTTTTT.

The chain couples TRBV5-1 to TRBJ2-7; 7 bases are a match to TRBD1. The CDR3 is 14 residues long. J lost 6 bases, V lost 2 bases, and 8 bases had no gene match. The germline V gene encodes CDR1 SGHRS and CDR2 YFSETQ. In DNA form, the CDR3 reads TGCGCCAGCAGCTTTTCGGACAGGCAAGGCGAGCAGTACTTC. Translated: CASSFSDRQGEQYF.

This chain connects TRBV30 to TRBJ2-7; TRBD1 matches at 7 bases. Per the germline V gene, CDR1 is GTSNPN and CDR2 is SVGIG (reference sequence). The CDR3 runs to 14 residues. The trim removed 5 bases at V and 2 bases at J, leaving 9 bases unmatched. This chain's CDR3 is CAWCPGTATYEQYF. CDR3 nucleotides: TGTGCCTGGTGCCCCGGGACAGCAACCTACGAGCAGTACTTC.

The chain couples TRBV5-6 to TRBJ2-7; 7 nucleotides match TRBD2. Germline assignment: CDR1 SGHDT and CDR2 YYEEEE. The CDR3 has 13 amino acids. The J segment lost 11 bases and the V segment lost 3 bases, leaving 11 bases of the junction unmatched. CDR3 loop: CASSSGLSREEYF. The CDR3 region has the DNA TGTGCCAGCAGCTCGGGACTAAGTCGGGAGGAGTACTTC. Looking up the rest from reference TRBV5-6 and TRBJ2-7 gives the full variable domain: DAGVTQSPTHLIKTRGQQVTLRCSPKSGHDTVSWYQQALGQGPQFIFQYYEEEERQRGNFPDRFSGHQFPNYSSELNVNALLLGDSALYLCASSSGLSREEYFGPGTRLTVT.

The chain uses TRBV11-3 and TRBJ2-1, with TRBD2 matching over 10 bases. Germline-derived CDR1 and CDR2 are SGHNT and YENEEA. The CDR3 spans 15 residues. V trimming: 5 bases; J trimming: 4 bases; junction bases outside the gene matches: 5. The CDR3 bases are TGTGCCAGCAGCGTCACTAGCGGGACTTACAATGAGCAGTTCTTC. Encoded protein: CASSVTSGTYNEQFF.

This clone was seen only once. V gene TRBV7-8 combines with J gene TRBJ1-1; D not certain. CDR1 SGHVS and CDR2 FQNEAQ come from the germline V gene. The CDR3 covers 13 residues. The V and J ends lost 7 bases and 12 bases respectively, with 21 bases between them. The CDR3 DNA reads TGTGCCAGCACCCCCCGGGGAGGGATTATAACTTTCTTT. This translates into CASTPRGGIITFF.